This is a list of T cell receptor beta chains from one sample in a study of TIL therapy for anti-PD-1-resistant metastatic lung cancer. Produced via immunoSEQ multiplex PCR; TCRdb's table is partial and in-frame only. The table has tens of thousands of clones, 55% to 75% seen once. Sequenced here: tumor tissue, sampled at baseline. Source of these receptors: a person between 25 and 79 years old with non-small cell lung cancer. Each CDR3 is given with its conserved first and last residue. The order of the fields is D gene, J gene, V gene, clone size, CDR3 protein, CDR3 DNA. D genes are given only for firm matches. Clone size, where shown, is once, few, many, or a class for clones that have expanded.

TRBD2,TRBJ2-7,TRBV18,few,CASSQTSGRAGEQYF,TGTGCCAGCTCACAGACTAGCGGGAGGGCCGGCGAGCAGTACTTC
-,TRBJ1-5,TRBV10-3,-,CAISEARNQPQHF,TGTGCCATCAGTGAGGCACGGAATCAGCCCCAGCATTTT
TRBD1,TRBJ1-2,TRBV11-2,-,CASIKGTGGNYGYTF,TGTGCCAGCATCAAAGGGACAGGGGGCAACTATGGCTACACCTTC
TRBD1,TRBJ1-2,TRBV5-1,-,CASSPEGQGALWTF,TGCGCCAGCAGTCCCGAGGGACAGGGGGCATTATGGACCTTC
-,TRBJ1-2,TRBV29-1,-,CSVGSGLNYGYTF,TGCAGCGTTGGTTCAGGCCTTAACTATGGCTACACCTTC
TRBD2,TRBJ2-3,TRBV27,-,CASSPLRIAGARDTQYF,TGTGCCAGCAGTCCCCTAAGAATAGCGGGAGCTAGAGATACGCAGTATTTT
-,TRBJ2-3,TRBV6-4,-,CASSDGRSSTDTQYF,TGTGCCAGCAGTGACGGGCGGAGTAGCACAGATACGCAGTATTTT
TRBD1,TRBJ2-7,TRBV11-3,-,CASSMGTGFGEQYF,TGTGCCAGCAGCATGGGGACAGGGTTTGGCGAGCAGTACTTC
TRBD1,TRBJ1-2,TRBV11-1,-,CASSLNQGANYGYTF,TGTGCCAGCAGCCTTAACCAGGGGGCGAACTATGGCTACACCTTC
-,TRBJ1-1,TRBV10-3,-,CAISESRGNTEAFF,TGTGCCATCAGTGAGTCGCGGGGGAACACTGAAGCTTTCTTT
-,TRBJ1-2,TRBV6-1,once,CASRHGPDYGYTF,TGTGCCAGCAGACATGGCCCGGACTATGGCTACACCTTC
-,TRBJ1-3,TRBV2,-,CASREGTLGNTIYF,TGTGCCAGCAGGGAAGGGACATTAGGAAACACCATATATTTT
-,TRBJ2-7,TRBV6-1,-,CASSEAGSLYEQYF,TGTGCCAGCAGTGAAGCTGGCAGCCTCTACGAGCAGTACTTC
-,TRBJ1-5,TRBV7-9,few,CASSAPGTPWAQHF,TGTGCCAGCAGCGCACCGGGGACACCATGGGCCCAGCATTTT
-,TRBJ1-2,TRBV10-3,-,CAISTGTGGGGYTF,TGTGCCATCAGTACAGGAACCGGAGGAGGGGGCTACACCTTC
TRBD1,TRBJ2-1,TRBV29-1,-,CSDDRGNFF,TGCAGCGATGACAGGGGCAATTTCTTC
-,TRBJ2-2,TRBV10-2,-,CATKDGTGELFF,TGCGCCACTAAGGATGGTACCGGGGAGCTGTTTTTT
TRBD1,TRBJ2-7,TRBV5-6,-,CASSPGQLYEQYF,TGTGCCAGCAGCCCGGGACAGCTCTACGAGCAGTACTTC
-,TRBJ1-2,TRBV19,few,CASSGISGSSGYTF,TGTGCCAGTAGTGGAATCTCAGGGTCTTCTGGCTACACCTTC